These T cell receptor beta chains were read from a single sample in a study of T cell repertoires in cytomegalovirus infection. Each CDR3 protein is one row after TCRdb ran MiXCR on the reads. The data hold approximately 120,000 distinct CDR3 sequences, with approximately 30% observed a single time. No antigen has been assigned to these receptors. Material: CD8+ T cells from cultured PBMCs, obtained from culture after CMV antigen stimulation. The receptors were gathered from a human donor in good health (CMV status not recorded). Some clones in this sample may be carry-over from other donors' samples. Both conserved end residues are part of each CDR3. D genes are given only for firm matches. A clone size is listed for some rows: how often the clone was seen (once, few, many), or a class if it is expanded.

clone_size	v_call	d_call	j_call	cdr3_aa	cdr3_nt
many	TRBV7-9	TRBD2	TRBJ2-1	CASSTSGNEQFF	TGTGCCAGCAGCACTAGCGGCAATGAGCAGTTCTTC
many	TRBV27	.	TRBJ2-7	CASSPLGRGVDEQYF	TGTGCCAGCAGTCCCCTCGGTAGAGGGGTCGACGAGCAGTACTTC
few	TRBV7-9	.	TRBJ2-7	CASSSGRRAPYEQYF	TGTGCCAGCAGCTCAGGTCGCAGGGCCCCCTACGAGCAGTACTTC
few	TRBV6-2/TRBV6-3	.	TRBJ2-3	CASSYSLPTDTQYF	TGTGCCAGCAGTTACTCGCTCCCCACAGATACGCAGTATTTT
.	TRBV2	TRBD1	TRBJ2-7	CASRHRTGTPYEQYF	TGTGCCAGCAGACACAGGACAGGGACCCCCTACGAGCAGTACTTC
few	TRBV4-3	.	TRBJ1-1	CASSLDRMNTEAFF	TGCGCCAGCAGCCTCGACAGGATGAACACTGAAGCTTTCTTT
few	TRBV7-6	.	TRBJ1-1	CASSLAAAEAFF	TGTGCCAGCAGCTTAGCGGCAGCTGAAGCTTTCTTT
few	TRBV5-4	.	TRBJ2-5	CASSPTLGGGLETQYF	TGTGCCAGCAGCCCTACGTTGGGGGGTGGGTTGGAGACCCAGTACTTC
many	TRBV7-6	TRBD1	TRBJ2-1	CASSLEVGQGAEYNEQFF	TGTGCCAGCAGCTTAGAAGTCGGACAGGGGGCGGAGTACAATGAGCAGTTCTTC
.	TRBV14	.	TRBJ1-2	CASSQGGARNYGYTF	TGTGCCAGCAGCCAGGGGGGGGCACGGAACTATGGCTACACCTTC
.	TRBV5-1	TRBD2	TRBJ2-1	CASSLSTAGETYNEQFF	TGCGCCAGCAGCCTATCCACGGCGGGGGAAACCTACAATGAGCAGTTCTTC
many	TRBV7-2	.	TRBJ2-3	CASSLIGVTDTQYF	TGTGCCAGCAGCTTAATTGGGGTCACAGATACGCAGTATTTT
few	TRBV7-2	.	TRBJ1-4	CASSLAGTSNEKLFF	TGTGCCAGCAGCTTAGCCGGGACATCTAATGAAAAACTGTTTTTT
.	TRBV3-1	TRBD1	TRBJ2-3	CASSQETGVDTQYF	TGTGCCAGCAGCCAGGAGACAGGGGTGGATACGCAGTATTTT
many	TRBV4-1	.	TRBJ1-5	CASSPLGISNQPQHF	TGCGCCAGCAGCCCTCTCGGAATTAGCAATCAGCCCCAGCATTTT
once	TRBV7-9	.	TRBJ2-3	CASSLKLASTDTQYF	TGTGCCAGCAGCTTAAAGCTAGCGAGCACAGATACGCAGTATTTT
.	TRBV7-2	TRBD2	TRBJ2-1	CASSLEASGGPGQFF	TGTGCCAGCAGCTTAGAGGCTAGCGGGGGGCCCGGGCAGTTCTTC
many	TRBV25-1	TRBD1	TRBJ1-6	CASRTGYFPLHF	TGTGCCAGCAGGACAGGGTACTTTCCCCTCCACTTT
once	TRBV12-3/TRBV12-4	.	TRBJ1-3	CASNSGIAAGNTIYF	TGTGCCAGCAACTCAGGGATAGCGGCTGGAAACACCATATATTTT
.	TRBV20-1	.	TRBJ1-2	CSARGSTDGADYGYTF	TGCAGTGCTAGAGGGTCCACTGACGGGGCAGACTATGGCTACACCTTC
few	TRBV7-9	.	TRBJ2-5	CASLGPWTRDQYF	TGTGCCAGCTTGGGGCCTTGGACAAGGGACCAGTACTTC
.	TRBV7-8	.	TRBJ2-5	CASSLDSLELERRYF	TGTGCCAGCAGCTTAGATTCCCTTGAGTTAGAGCGGCGGTACTTC
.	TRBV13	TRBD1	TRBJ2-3	CASSSRDRGFSDTQYF	TGTGCCAGCAGCTCCCGGGACAGGGGTTTTTCAGATACGCAGTATTTT
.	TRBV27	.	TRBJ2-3	CASSFVDTDTQYF	TGTGCCAGCAGTTTTGTAGACACAGATACGCAGTATTTT
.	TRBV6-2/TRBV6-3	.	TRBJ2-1	CASSYDAWDGNSYNEQFF	TGTGCCAGCAGTTACGACGCTTGGGACGGAAACTCCTACAATGAGCAGTTCTTC
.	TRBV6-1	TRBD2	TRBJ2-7	CASRWGGDSYEQYF	TGTGCCAGCAGGTGGGGAGGGGACTCCTACGAGCAGTACTTC
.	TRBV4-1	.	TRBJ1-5	CASSQAWDSNQPQHF	TGTGCCAGCAGCCAGGCATGGGACAGCAATCAGCCCCAGCATTTT
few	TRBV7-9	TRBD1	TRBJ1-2	CASSVRDRGDYGYTF	TGTGCCAGCAGCGTCCGGGACAGGGGCGACTATGGCTACACCTTC
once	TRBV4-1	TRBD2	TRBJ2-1	CASSHLAGGPWDNEQFF	TGCGCCAGCAGCCATTTAGCGGGGGGGCCTTGGGACAATGAGCAGTTCTTC
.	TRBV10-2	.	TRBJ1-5	CASSEWGTISNQPQHF	TGCGCCAGCAGTGAGTGGGGGACAATTAGCAATCAGCCCCAGCATTTT
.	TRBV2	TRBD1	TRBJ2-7	CASSEPGQGAYEQYF	TGTGCCAGCAGTGAACCGGGACAGGGGGCTTACGAGCAGTACTTC
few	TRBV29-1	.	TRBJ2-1	CSVEDTLRLNEQFF	TGCAGCGTTGAAGACACCCTCAGACTTAATGAGCAGTTCTTC
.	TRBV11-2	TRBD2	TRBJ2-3	CASSLPRAGRTDTQYF	TGTGCCAGCAGCTTACCCCGAGCGGGGCGCACAGATACGCAGTATTTT
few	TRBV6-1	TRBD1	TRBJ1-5	CASSEQGATSSNQPQHF	TGTGCCAGCAGTGAACAGGGGGCTACGAGCAGCAATCAGCCCCAGCATTTT
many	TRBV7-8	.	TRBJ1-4	CASSPEGLGDEKLFF	TGTGCCAGCAGCCCAGAGGGGCTTGGTGATGAAAAACTGTTTTTT
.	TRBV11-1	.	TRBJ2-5	CASSSNLEETQYF	TGTGCCAGCAGCTCGAACTTGGAGGAGACCCAGTACTTC
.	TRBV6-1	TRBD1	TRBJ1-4	CASRDPGQGNNEKLFF	TGTGCCAGCAGAGATCCGGGACAGGGGAATAATGAAAAACTGTTTTTT
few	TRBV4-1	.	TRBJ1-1	CASSQVKRGNTEAFF	TGCGCCAGCAGCCAGGTCAAACGGGGGAACACTGAAGCTTTCTTT
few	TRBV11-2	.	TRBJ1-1	CASSPQAGVGTEAFF	TGTGCCAGCAGCCCTCAGGCAGGGGTTGGCACTGAAGCTTTCTTT
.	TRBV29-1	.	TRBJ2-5	CSVEDFTSGPRETQYF	TGCAGCGTTGAAGATTTTACATCGGGGCCAAGGGAGACCCAGTACTTC
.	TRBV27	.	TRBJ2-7	CASSYGLGSLEQYF	TGTGCCAGCAGTTACGGGTTAGGCTCCCTCGAGCAGTACTTC
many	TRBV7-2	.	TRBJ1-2	CASSLGAGSGYTF	TGTGCCAGCAGCTTAGGGGCAGGGTCGGGCTACACCTTC